Ten or more counts support the clone carrying this T cell receptor beta chain. The antigen remains undetermined. This CDR3 spans 14 amino acids. V dropped 10 bases and J dropped 0 bases, with 13 bases sitting between them. Germline loops: CDR1 ENHRY, CDR2 SYGVKD. The data are from a study of breast tumors, draining lymph nodes, adjacent tissues. TCRdb ran MiXCR on the multiplex PCR reads and lists one entry per CDR3 protein. In the table there are some 250,000 distinct CDR3 sequences, about 34% of which are singletons. The lymph nodes were axillary draining lymph nodes from breast cancer patients. General study results and limits: Most tumor T cells seemingly derive from lymph node, then expand in tumor. Tumor and nontumor repertoires were significantly more similar in luminal-like than in basal-like breast cancer.

The rearrangement uses TRBV10-3 and TRBJ2-1, with unresolved D. Sequencing was done on a sample of axillary lymph node tissue. This clonotype was obtained from a female donor with breast cancer. Some clones in this sample may be carry-over from other donors' samples. DNA for the CDR3: TGTGCCACCTGGACCGCCGACTCCTACAATGAGCAGTTCTTC. Protein sequence: CATWTADSYNEQFF.